This passage covers 3 T cell receptor beta chains from one sample sequenced in a study of PD-L1 blockade in urothelial cancer. Described time point: pretreatment peripheral blood. Profiled with immunoSEQ multiplex PCR; TCRdb holds only in-frame clones, not every one. Counted here are approximately 50,000 clones, around 84% occurring once; the ten biggest clones make up about 3.2%. The sample in question was PBMCs, obtained around atezolizumab (anti-PD-L1) treatment. Receptors originate from a man aged 70 or older with urothelial cancer.

The chain employs TRBV7-2 and TRBJ1-2; D is possibly TRBD1 (6 bases). Between the trimmed V and J ends, which lost 4 bases and 2 bases, there was a span of 17 bases. CDR1 and CDR2 (germline): SGHTA, FQGNSA. The CDR3 consists of 16 residues. The chain's CDR3 is CASSSRLGQPNYGYTF. The DNA for the CDR3 is TGTGCCAGCAGCTCCAGACTTGGACAGCCCAACTATGGCTACACCTTC.

V usage is TRBV7-8 and J usage is TRBJ1-3; TRBD1 is a possible D gene (5 bases). The CDR3 loop spans 15 amino acids. Trimming left V 5 bases short and J 6 bases short, with 17 bases between. In germline, CDR1 is SGHVS, CDR2 FQNEAQ. The CDR3 reads CASSPREGLENTIYF. Written as DNA, the CDR3 is TGTGCCAGCAGCCCCCGGGAGGGGCTTGAAAACACCATATATTTT. The variable domain in full, with the rest retrieved from reference TRBV7-8 and TRBJ1-3, is GAGVSQSPRYKVAKRGQDVALRCDPISGHVSLFWYQQALGQGPEFLTYFQNEAQLDKSGLPSDRFFAERPEGSVSTLKIQRTQQEDSAVYLCASSPREGLENTIYFGEGSWLTVV.

The chain has TRBV5-6 and TRBJ1-4; no reliable D call. Trimming stripped 1 base from V and 14 bases from J, with 12 bases between. Germline CDR1 SGHDT, CDR2 YYEEEE. This CDR3 spans 12 amino acids. CDR3 region: CASSLSSQSLFF. The CDR3 DNA reads as TGTGCCAGCAGCTTGTCCAGTCAATCGCTGTTTTTT.